This T cell receptor (beta chain) was documented in a study of blood T cell repertoires in COVID-19. The wider study: T cells, B-cell-depleted T cells, or PBMCs supplied cDNA or gDNA.

Authors' analysis steps: Estimation of nucleated cell counts was performed using reference gene primer amplification. Clones were sequenced by immunoSEQ multiplex PCR, and TCRdb holds only the in-frame ones, with some missing. V and J calls and clone size follow that table, whereas D and trimming were derived from the DNA. The sample holds fewer than 250,000 clones, under 80% seen once. Germline CDR1 and CDR2: MNHEY and SVGAGI. J was trimmed by 2 bases and V by 2 bases; bases with no gene match: 3. The CDR3 is made up of 15 amino acids. The specimen sequenced was peripheral blood. This clonotype originated in a woman in her 50s with acute or convalescent COVID-19. The rearrangement uses TRBV6-5 and TRBJ1-2, with TRBD1 matching 9 bases. The CDR3 loop reads CASSYDGQGNYGYTF. The CDR3 nucleotides are TGTGCCAGCAGTTACGACGGACAGGGGAACTATGGCTACACCTTC.